The sample holds many counts of the clone carrying this T cell receptor beta chain. The target antigen is unknown. The CDR3 extends over 15 amino acids. Per germline, CDR1 SGHTA and CDR2 FQGNSA. J lost 3 bases, V lost 4 bases, and 6 bases had no gene match. This record belongs to a study of T cell repertoires in cytomegalovirus infection. At the level of the study: Matching HLA type, along with CMV infection, was indicated by public TCR beta signatures. The study, taken as a whole, reports: Dominating the ex vivo response were HLA-C-restricted CMV-specific TCR beta clonotypes. There were carriers of CMV plus the relevant HLA, and cumulative public TCR beta family frequency identified them.

TCRdb reanalysed the reads using MiXCR and keeps one entry per CDR3 protein. The repertoire includes approximately 150,000 distinct CDR3 sequences, under 8.5% of them detected once, and 18% sits in the top ten. Sequenced material: PBMCs. The sequence was collected from a human donor in good health (CMV status not recorded). Some clones in this sample may be carry-over from other donors' samples. This chain links TRBV7-2 with TRBJ1-3; TRBD1 aligns across 7 bases. The CDR3 DNA reads TGTGCCAGCAGCTACGCAGGGGGGAGTGGAAACACCATATATTTT. It codes for CASSYAGGSGNTIYF.